Below are 4 T cell receptor beta chains sequenced from a single sample in a study of cytotoxic CD8 clonotypes in ibrutinib-treated CLL. The assay was immunoSEQ multiplex PCR, and TCRdb's table has in-frame clones only and misses some. Seen here are 40,000 or so clones, 65% observed once, and the top ten hold 20% to 25%. This material consisted of PBMCs, taken after 24 months of ibrutinib treatment. The receptors originated from a human donor with chronic lymphocytic leukemia.

This chain links TRBV6-1 with TRBJ1-1; unclear D gene. The CDR3 is made up of 12 amino acids. V lost 6 bases, J lost 4 bases, and 9 bases lay in between. CDR1 MNHNS and CDR2 SASEGT come from the germline V gene. The CDR3 here is CASRVVVTEAFF. The CDR3 coding sequence is TGTGCCAGCAGGGTTGTGGTCACTGAAGCTTTCTTT.

Only a few counts were recorded for this clone. The rearrangement joins TRBV5-8 to TRBJ2-3; D call uncertain. The CDR3 is 14 residues long. V was clipped by 4 bases and J by 0 bases, with 9 bases between them. Germline CDR1 and CDR2: SGHTS and YDEGEE. CDR3 loop: CASSPLDSTDTQYF. CDR3 sequence (DNA): TGTGCCAGCAGCCCCTTGGACAGCACAGATACGCAGTATTTT.

This clone was counted a few times. This rearrangement joins TRBV7-3 to TRBJ2-5, with 7 bases matching TRBD2. Germline trimming cut 4 bases from V and 5 bases from J; bases unmatched to any gene: 4. CDR3 length: 13 residues. Germline CDR1 is SGHTA and CDR2 is FQGTGA. As DNA, the CDR3 is TGTGCCAGCAGCTCGACTAGCATGGAGACCCAGTACTTC. Translating it yields CASSSTSMETQYF.

The J gene is TRBJ2-3, the V gene TRBV6-1, with TRBD1 as a possible D gene (6 bases). CDR3 length: 15 residues. Germline CDR1 is MNHNS and CDR2 is SASEGT. The V and J ends lost 5 bases and 2 bases respectively, with 14 bases between them. The CDR3 nucleotides are TGTGCCAGCAGTCCGCGGACAGTGACCACAGATACGCAGTATTTT. Encoded protein: CASSPRTVTTDTQYF.